This is a list of T cell receptor beta chains from one sample in a study of blood T cell repertoires in COVID-19. Profiling relied on immunoSEQ multiplex PCR, and the TCRdb table lists in-frame clones only, not all of them. This table holds 150,000 to 200,000 clones, 80% to 85% found once. The sample consisted of peripheral blood. These receptors originate from a man aged 65 to 85 with active or convalescent COVID-19. The CDR3 runs from the conserved cysteine through the conserved F or W. Fields, in order: clone size, D gene, J gene, CDR3 length, V gene, CDR3 DNA, CDR3 protein. A D gene is named only where the DNA matches it firmly. Expanded clones get a size class; other rows say once, few or many, or leave the size out.

abundance: once
d_gene: TRBD1
j_gene: TRBJ1-6
len: 14
v_gene: TRBV6-4
CDR3nt: TGTGCCAGCAGTCTGGACAGGGGTCGGACTCCCTACCACTTT
CDR3aa: CASSLDRGRTPYHF

abundance: NA
d_gene: TRBD1
j_gene: TRBJ1-2
len: 14
v_gene: TRBV5-1
CDR3nt: TGCGCCAGCAGCGACGGACAGGCGAACTATGGCTACACCTTC
CDR3aa: CASSDGQANYGYTF

abundance: NA
d_gene: NA
j_gene: TRBJ1-6
len: 16
v_gene: TRBV9
CDR3nt: TGTGCCAGCAGCGAGGGGCGATGGACAGTTAATTCACCCCTCCACTTT
CDR3aa: CASSEGRWTVNSPLHF

abundance: NA
d_gene: NA
j_gene: TRBJ1-1
len: 15
v_gene: TRBV30
CDR3nt: TGTGCCTGGAGAGGGGCCTCCTTCTGGGGCACTGAAGCTTTCTTT
CDR3aa: CAWRGASFWGTEAFF

abundance: NA
d_gene: NA
j_gene: TRBJ2-2
len: 15
v_gene: TRBV28
CDR3nt: TGTGCCAGCACCCCCCGGGGTCTAGGGACCGGGGAGCTGTTTTTT
CDR3aa: CASTPRGLGTGELFF

abundance: NA
d_gene: NA
j_gene: TRBJ2-7
len: 13
v_gene: TRBV19
CDR3nt: TGTGCCAGTAGTATATCCCTATTTTACGAGCAGTACTTC
CDR3aa: CASSISLFYEQYF

abundance: NA
d_gene: NA
j_gene: TRBJ1-5
len: 15
v_gene: TRBV30
CDR3nt: TGTGCCTGGAGTAACCTTGGGGGGAGCAATCAGCCCCAGCATTTT
CDR3aa: CAWSNLGGSNQPQHF

abundance: NA
d_gene: NA
j_gene: TRBJ1-4
len: 12
v_gene: TRBV2
CDR3nt: TGTGCCAGCACTTCCCCTAATGAAAAACTGTTTTTT
CDR3aa: CASTSPNEKLFF

abundance: NA
d_gene: NA
j_gene: TRBJ1-1
len: 14
v_gene: TRBV2
CDR3nt: TGTGCCAGCAGTGGAGTCTATCGGGGGACTGAAGCTTTCTTT
CDR3aa: CASSGVYRGTEAFF

abundance: NA
d_gene: NA
j_gene: TRBJ2-2
len: 15
v_gene: TRBV11-2
CDR3nt: TGTGCCAGCAGCCCCGCGCGGGGAGTATTCGGGGAGCTGTTTTTT
CDR3aa: CASSPARGVFGELFF

abundance: NA
d_gene: NA
j_gene: TRBJ2-6
len: 17
v_gene: TRBV28
CDR3nt: TGTGCCAGCAGTTTAGCAGGGGCGGACTCTGGGGCCAACGTCCTGACTTTC
CDR3aa: CASSLAGADSGANVLTF

abundance: NA
d_gene: TRBD1
j_gene: TRBJ1-3
len: 15
v_gene: TRBV18
CDR3nt: TGTGCCAGCTCACCGGGACAGGCTTCTGGAAACACCATATATTTT
CDR3aa: CASSPGQASGNTIYF

abundance: NA
d_gene: TRBD1
j_gene: TRBJ2-5
len: 15
v_gene: TRBV14
CDR3nt: TGTGCCAGCAGCCAAGCTGGGACAGGGTATGAGACCCAGTACTTC
CDR3aa: CASSQAGTGYETQYF

abundance: NA
d_gene: NA
j_gene: TRBJ2-2
len: 16
v_gene: TRBV18
CDR3nt: TGTGCCAGCTCACCACCGTACCCGCCGGGCACCGGGGAGCTGTTTTTT
CDR3aa: CASSPPYPPGTGELFF

abundance: NA
d_gene: TRBD2
j_gene: TRBJ2-2
len: 19
v_gene: TRBV28
CDR3nt: TGTGCCAGCAGTCCCAGGAACGGCGGGGGTCCAACGAACACCGGGGAGCTGTTTTTT
CDR3aa: CASSPRNGGGPTNTGELFF

abundance: once
d_gene: TRBD1
j_gene: TRBJ1-4
len: 17
v_gene: TRBV19
CDR3nt: TGTGCCAGTAGCAAGTATAGAGGGACAGGGGCGTATGAAAAACTGTTTTTT
CDR3aa: CASSKYRGTGAYEKLFF

abundance: NA
d_gene: NA
j_gene: TRBJ1-2
len: 14
v_gene: TRBV19
CDR3nt: TGTGCCAGTGGTGGCGCAGGGGTTGGCTATGGCTACACCTTC
CDR3aa: CASGGAGVGYGYTF

abundance: NA
d_gene: NA
j_gene: TRBJ1-1
len: 12
v_gene: TRBV28
CDR3nt: TGTGCCAGCAGTTCCCAAACAGAGTCCGCTTTCTTT
CDR3aa: CASSSQTESAFF

abundance: NA
d_gene: NA
j_gene: TRBJ2-1
len: 14
v_gene: TRBV6-2/TRBV6-3
CDR3nt: TGTGCCAGCAGTTCCGTGGGGGCGCGGGTCGAGCAGTTCTTC
CDR3aa: CASSSVGARVEQFF